These 29 T cell receptor beta chains were sequenced from one sample in a study of early T cells in non-severe SARS-CoV-2 infection. TCRdb re-called the 5' RACE reads through MiXCR, storing one row per CDR3 protein. The table has roughly 110,000 distinct CDR3 sequences, over 8.5% seen once. The specimen sequenced was whole blood. The receptors were sampled from an adult who was a healthcare worker with PCR-confirmed SARS-CoV-2 infection or an uninfected control (not recorded which).

This clonotype was observed a few times. The V gene is TRBV29-1, the J gene TRBJ1-1, with TRBD1 identical over 8 bases. Germline-derived CDR1 and CDR2 are SQVTM and ANQGSEA. This CDR3 spans 13 amino acids. V trimming: 4 bases; J trimming: 7 bases; junction bases outside the gene matches: 8. The DNA of the CDR3 is TGCAGCGTTGGGGGACAGGCAGGTCTTGAAGCTTTCTTT. Translated, it gives CSVGGQAGLEAFF.

J is TRBJ1-6 and V is TRBV28; possible D gene TRBD1, 5 bases. The V end lost 11 bases, the J end lost 5 bases, and 10 bases lay between the germline ends. Germline CDR1 reads MDHEN; CDR2 reads SYDVKM. The CDR3 runs to 12 residues. The CDR3 DNA sequence: TGTGCCGGGGGACTGGATAATTCACCCCTCCACTTT. Translated, it gives CAGGLDNSPLHF. The entire variable domain, with the rest obtained from reference TRBV28 and TRBJ1-6, is as follows: DVKVTQSSRYLVKRTGEKVFLECVQDMDHENMFWYRQDPGLGLRLIYFSYDVKMKEKGDIPEGYSVSREKKERFSLILESASTNQTSMYLCAGGLDNSPLHFGNGTRLTVT.

The J gene is TRBJ1-4, the V gene TRBV5-1, with D perhaps TRBD1 (5 bases). V was pared by 0 bases and J by 4 bases, with 10 bases between. Germline V gene data show CDR1 as SGHRS and CDR2 as YFSETQ. There are 15 residues in the CDR3. Here the CDR3 reads CASSLAGQLNEKLFF. CDR3 nucleotides: TGCGCCAGCAGCTTGGCCGGACAACTTAATGAAAAACTGTTTTTT.

This clonotype came up many times. The genes are TRBV7-9 and TRBJ2-3; D gene ambiguous. From germline, CDR1 is SEHNR and CDR2 FQNEAQ (reference sequence). This CDR3 has 14 residues. V was trimmed by 4 bases and J by 5 bases, leaving 13 bases between them. CDR3 region: CASSSTARRDTQYF. DNA of the CDR3: TGTGCCAGCAGCTCCACCGCACGGCGAGATACGCAGTATTTT.

This clonotype came up many times. The chain has TRBV5-4 and TRBJ1-2; no definite D call. The CDR3 spans 16 residues. V was cut by 4 bases and J by 4 bases, with 20 bases left in between. Germline CDR1 is SGHNT and CDR2 is YYREEE (reference sequence). The CDR3 DNA sequence: TGTGCCAGCAGCCGACCGAACACCAGGAATGGCTATGGCTACACCTTC. Its protein is CASSRPNTRNGYGYTF.

This clonotype was counted between two and nine times. The chain carries TRBV6-6 and TRBJ2-5; possibly TRBD1 for D (5 bases). CDR3 length: 15 residues. Per the germline V gene, CDR1 is MNHNY and CDR2 is SVGAGI (reference sequence). V gave up 6 bases and J gave up 1 base, with 15 bases separating them. The CDR3 nucleotides read TGTGCCAGCAGCCGGTGGGGCGGTTCCCAAGAGACCCAGTACTTC. This sequence encodes CASSRWGGSQETQYF.

The chain recombines TRBV7-9 with TRBJ2-7; a possible D gene is TRBD1 (6 bases). This CDR3 comprises 13 residues. Germline loops: CDR1 SEHNR, CDR2 FQNEAQ (reference sequence). Trimming took off 5 bases at V and 5 bases at J, with 13 bases between the two ends. The CDR3 DNA reads as TGTGCCAGCAGCCACGGACAGCGCCACGAGCAGTACTTC. Translation: CASSHGQRHEQYF.

V gene TRBV24-1 combines with J gene TRBJ2-1; D may be TRBD2 (5 bases). Germline values: CDR1 KGHDR, CDR2 SFDVKD. The CDR3 is 13 amino acids. The V and J ends lost 9 bases and 7 bases respectively, with 15 bases between them. CDR3 bases: TGTGCCACCGGCCCGGATAGAGGGAATGAGCAGTTCTTC. This translates into CATGPDRGNEQFF.

In this sample, this clonotype turned up many times. The CDR3 sequence is CASSLGVAANTGELFF. The CDR3 DNA reads as TGTGCCAGCAGCTTGGGGGTTGCCGCGAACACCGGGGAGCTGTTTTTT. The chain has TRBV7-9 and TRBJ2-2; D could derive from TRBD1 or TRBD2 (5 bases each). Trimming shortened V by 3 bases and J by 0 bases, and 11 bases separated the two germline ends. Germline V lookup: CDR1 SEHNR, CDR2 FQNEAQ (reference sequence). This CDR3 contains 16 residues.

The table lists this clonotype with a few counts. The V and J genes are TRBV18 and TRBJ2-1, with 8 positions matching TRBD1. The CDR3 runs to 17 residues. Trimming took 3 bases from V and 3 from J; bases not matched to a gene: 10. CDR1 and CDR2 from the germline V gene are KGHSH and LQKENI. CDR3: CASSPRIGTGIYNEQFF. CDR3 DNA: TGTGCCAGCTCACCCCGCATCGGGACAGGAATCTACAATGAGCAGTTCTTC.

In this sample, this clonotype turned up many times. This chain connects TRBV12-3 or TRBV12-4 to TRBJ2-7; D is undetermined. The CDR3 has 12 amino acids. V lost 6 bases, J lost 6 bases, and 12 bases lay in between. In DNA form, the CDR3 reads TGTGCCAGCAGCCTGATAGGTATCGAGCAGTACTTC. Translated, it gives CASSLIGIEQYF.

This clonotype showed up many times. The rearrangement links TRBV5-6 to TRBJ2-5; 11 positions match TRBD2. The V gene's germline CDR1 is SGHDT and CDR2 YYEEEE. The CDR3 extends over 16 amino acids. Unmatched junction bases numbered 2, after V lost 0 bases and J lost 1 base. The CDR3 DNA follows: TGTGCCAGCAGCTTGGAGACTAGCGGGATCCAAGAGACCCAGTACTTC. Its protein product is CASSLETSGIQETQYF.

This chain uses TRBV20-1 with TRBJ1-4; D is undetermined. This CDR3 has 14 amino acids. Germline V gene lookup returns CDR1 DFQATT and CDR2 SNEGSKA (reference sequence). Trimming pared 1 base from V and 8 bases from J, leaving 14 bases between. Written as DNA, the CDR3 is TGCAGTGCTAGAGCTCCTCCCGACCCCGAAAAACTGTTTTTT. Encoded protein: CSARAPPDPEKLFF.

This clonotype was counted a few times. The gene calls are TRBV12-3 or TRBV12-4 and TRBJ1-6; D is unclear. The CDR3 runs 10 residues. V was cut by 6 bases and J by 7 bases, with 1 base left in between. The CDR3 region has the DNA TGTGCCAGCAGCAATTCACCCCTCCACTTT. It is translated as CASSNSPLHF.

In its sample, this clonotype was seen a few times. V is TRBV20-1 and J is TRBJ1-4, with TRBD1 as a possible D gene (5 bases). The CDR3 loop spans 13 amino acids. Trimming removed 6 bases from V and 8 bases from J, with 16 bases in between. The germline V gene encodes CDR1 DFQATT and CDR2 SNEGSKA (reference sequence). CDR3 amino acids: CSAQFGGEEKLFF. The CDR3 nucleotides read TGCAGTGCACAATTCGGGGGGGAAGAAAAACTGTTTTTT.

This clonotype has ten or more counts. The V call is TRBV28, the J call TRBJ2-7; TRBD1 aligns across 7 bases. Germline V CDR1 and CDR2: MDHEN, SYDVKM. The ends lost 7 bases at V and 0 bases at J; junction bases unmatched: 9. The CDR3 is 15 residues long. The CDR3 region has the DNA TGTGCCAGCACCCTTAGATGGGACAGCTCCTACGAGCAGTACTTC. Its translation is CASTLRWDSSYEQYF.

Many counts were recorded for this clonotype. The genes are TRBV11-2 and TRBJ2-5; TRBD2 matches 11 bases. There are 14 residues in the CDR3. CDR1 and CDR2 (germline): SGHAT, FQNNGV. V was pared by 6 bases and J by 3 bases, with 3 bases of the junction left unmatched. As DNA, the CDR3 is TGTGCCAGCAGTTTGGGACTAGCGGAAGAGACCCAGTACTTC. It specifies CASSLGLAEETQYF. The whole variable domain, filled in from reference TRBV11-2 and TRBJ2-5, reads EAGVAQSPRYKIIEKRQSVAFWCNPISGHATLYWYQQILGQGPKLLIQFQNNGVVDDSQLPKDRFSAERLKGVDSTLKIQPAKLEDSAVYLCASSLGLAEETQYFGPGTRLLVL.

The sample holds a few counts of this clonotype. The chain uses TRBV10-3 and TRBJ2-1; 8 bases are a match to TRBD2. Germline loops: CDR1 ENHRY, CDR2 SYGVKD. J was trimmed by 8 bases and V by 10 bases; bases with no gene match: 16. CDR3 length: 15 residues. CDR3 amino acids: CATAPRDSGGDEQFF. DNA for the CDR3: TGTGCCACCGCCCCACGGGACTCGGGGGGGGATGAGCAGTTCTTC.

This clonotype was seen at least ten times. J is TRBJ2-3 and V is TRBV5-1; D is perhaps TRBD1 (6 bases). Trimming cost V 0 bases and J 6 bases, with 14 bases left between them. This CDR3 spans 15 amino acids. Germline CDR1 is SGHRS and CDR2 is YFSETQ. DNA of the CDR3: TGCGCCAGCAGCTTGGGGGGGCCAAGATCCGATACGCAGTATTTT. Translating it yields CASSLGGPRSDTQYF.

This clonotype turned up a few times. CDR3 nucleotide sequence: TGTGCCAGCAGCCTCCCCGGCCTCATTCAGTACTTC. It yields the protein CASSLPGLIQYF. The chain uses TRBV9 and TRBJ2-4, with D unclear. Germline V CDR1 and CDR2: SGDLS, YYNGEE. The CDR3 is 12 residues long. Trimming pared 4 bases from V and 9 bases from J, leaving 11 bases between.

The table lists this clonotype with a few counts. The chain employs TRBV3-1 and TRBJ2-1, with D unclear. The V and J ends lost 3 bases and 5 bases respectively, with 5 bases between them. Germline V gene data show CDR1 as LGHDT and CDR2 as YNNKEL (reference sequence). This CDR3 spans 12 amino acids. The CDR3 reads CASSQTHNEQFF. CDR3 nucleotides: TGTGCCAGCAGCCAGACCCACAATGAGCAGTTCTTC.

The chain is built from TRBV19 and TRBJ2-3; unclear D gene. Trimming left V 3 bases short and J 4 bases short, with 11 bases between. Germline V gene sequence: CDR1 LNHDA, CDR2 SQIVND (reference sequence). The CDR3 consists of 14 residues. In DNA, the CDR3 is TGTGCCAGTAGTATCAGCCGCCCGCCAGATACGCAGTATTTT. Its protein product is CASSISRPPDTQYF. The full variable domain, completed using reference TRBV19 and TRBJ2-3, is DGGITQSPKYLFRKEGQNVTLSCEQNLNHDAMYWYRQDPGQGLRLIYYSQIVNDFQKGDIAEGYSVSREKKESFPLTVTSAQKNPTAFYLCASSISRPPDTQYFGPGTRLTVL.

The chain has TRBV28 and TRBJ1-2, with D uncertain. The V and J ends lost 8 bases and 6 bases respectively, with 25 bases between them. From germline, CDR1 is MDHEN and CDR2 SYDVKM. The CDR3 runs to 16 residues. The CDR3 DNA follows: TGTGCCAGCTCGGGTCTTACCGGCCCCGTTTCGAATGGCTACACCTTC. Translating gives CASSGLTGPVSNGYTF.

This chain connects TRBV7-9 to TRBJ2-2; the D gene is possibly TRBD1 (6 bases). V shed 5 bases and J shed 6 bases, with 16 bases lying between them. The CDR3 totals 15 residues. The germline gives CDR1 SEHNR, CDR2 FQNEAQ (reference sequence). CDR3 bases: TGTGCCAGCAGCGGCCTTTTTGAGGGGGCCGGGGAGCTGTTTTTT. The encoded protein is CASSGLFEGAGELFF.

In its sample, this clonotype was seen many times. The chain uses TRBV20-1 and TRBJ1-1; D might be TRBD1 (6 bases). V lost 6 bases to trimming and J lost 4 bases, with 12 bases between them. Germline assignment: CDR1 DFQATT and CDR2 SNEGSKA (reference sequence). The CDR3 runs to 12 residues. The CDR3 is CSAQGWSTEAFF. The DNA of the CDR3 is TGCAGTGCCCAGGGGTGGAGCACTGAAGCTTTCTTT.

This clonotype was counted a few times. The chain recombines TRBV20-1 with TRBJ2-1; the match to TRBD2 covers 7 bases. The CDR3 loop spans 14 amino acids. Germline V lookup: CDR1 DFQATT, CDR2 SNEGSKA (reference sequence). The V gene end was trimmed by 4 bases and the J gene end by 3 bases; junction bases not matched to a gene: 6. CDR3 in amino acids: CSAIGRTHYNEQFF. The CDR3 DNA is TGCAGTGCTATCGGGAGGACCCACTACAATGAGCAGTTCTTC.

In this sample, this clonotype turned up a few times. The V and J genes are TRBV11-2 and TRBJ2-3; 14 bases align to TRBD2. Germline lookup yields CDR1 SGHAT and CDR2 FQNNGV. There are 17 residues in the CDR3. The junction had 6 bases not matched to a gene; V was cut back by 5 bases and J by 2 bases. The CDR3 DNA reads TGTGCCAGCAGCCACTGGACTAGCGGGAGGACCACAGATACGCAGTATTTT. Its protein is CASSHWTSGRTTDTQYF.

This clonotype was counted many times. The rearrangement links TRBV28 to TRBJ2-1; D may match TRBD1 or TRBD2 (5 bases each). Trimming took 6 bases from V and 8 from J, leaving 17 bases between them. This CDR3 is built from 14 residues. Germline CDR1 MDHEN, CDR2 SYDVKM. For the CDR3, the DNA is TGTGCCAGCAGCGACGGGGCCCCTGGGGATGAGCAGTTCTTC. It yields the protein CASSDGAPGDEQFF.

This clonotype has more than one count but fewer than ten. The chain employs TRBV7-2 and TRBJ2-1, with D tentatively TRBD2 (6 bases). CDR1 SGHTA and CDR2 FQGNSA come from the germline V gene. This CDR3 has 14 residues. V gave up 5 bases and J gave up 2 bases, with 10 bases separating them. The CDR3 reads CASSRRGTYNEQFF. CDR3 in DNA: TGTGCCAGCAGCCGCCGGGGGACCTACAATGAGCAGTTCTTC.